These 3 T cell receptor beta chains originate from one sample sequenced in a study of vaccination and CD4 T cells after COVID-19 (dated by TCRdb to between 2021 and 2024). These receptors have no identified antigens. This specimen's treatment or condition label, interpreted: roughly ten-day PBMC culture with coronavirus spike peptide pools or control peptides (ViraFEST assay). The library was built by means of PCR. The instrument given in TCRdb is Illumina iSeq 100. DNA from cultured CD4+ T cells underwent TCR sequencing with the Oncomine TCR Beta short-read assay at the Johns Hopkins FTIC core. TCRdb handled the public reads itself, with Q25 trimming in fastp and clone calling in MiXCR, and kept productive beta chains. Every entry covers one CDR3 protein and lists the most common genes and DNA from its rows. Counted in this sample were just under 20,000 distinct CDR3 sequences; 44% of them appeared once. Approximately 26% of the sample comes from the top ten.

The sequences come from CD4+ T cells from blood, cultured in vitro, collected before SARS-CoV-2 vaccination. These receptors came from a human donor who had recovered from COVID-19.

V and J are TRBV7-3 and TRBJ2-1; tentative D call: TRBD2 (6 bases). There are 15 residues in the CDR3. Germline CDR1 is SGHTA and CDR2 is FQGTGA. Trimming left V 5 bases short and J 8 bases short, with 19 bases between. CDR3 nucleotides: TGTGCCAGCAGCCGCCTTGGGGGGATCATGGATGAGCAGTTCTTC. Translated: CASSRLGGIMDEQFF.

This clonotype was seen a handful of times. The chain recombines TRBV28 with TRBJ1-2, with a possible D match to TRBD1 (5 bases). The V end was cut by 3 bases, the J end by 4 bases, with 18 bases between. Germline CDR1 MDHEN, CDR2 SYDVKM. This CDR3 is 16 amino acids long. The CDR3 bases are TGTGCCAGCAGTTTCGGTGGATCAGGGTTGGGCTATGGCTACACCTTC. Its protein is CASSFGGSGLGYGYTF.

The chain links TRBV27 to TRBJ1-2; 9 bases are a match to TRBD1. Per the germline V gene, CDR1 is MNHEY and CDR2 is SMNVEV (reference sequence). The CDR3 has 16 residues. After removal of 4 bases from V and 6 bases from J, the junction contained 12 bases not matched to a gene. CDR3 nucleotide sequence: TGTGCCAGCAGTTCCCCGGACAGGGGCCACGGCGATGGCTACACCTTC. This translates into CASSSPDRGHGDGYTF.